The 28 T cell receptor beta chains below were found in one sample sequenced in a study of T cell responses to AZD1222 COVID-19 vaccine. Produced via immunoSEQ multiplex PCR; TCRdb's table is partial and in-frame only. The repertoire holds 95,000 to 100,000 clones, with just over 85% as singletons. The source was peripheral blood, collected on day 0 of AZD1222 vaccination. Receptors originate from an adult in good health.

This chain links TRBV19 with TRBJ1-5, with TRBD1 identical over 8 bases. Germline assignment: CDR1 LNHDA and CDR2 SQIVND (reference sequence). V lost 0 bases and J lost 2; bases outside the gene matches: 3. The CDR3 is 16 residues long. The CDR3 sequence: CASSIDTGGGNQPQHF. CDR3 DNA sequence: TGTGCCAGTAGTATAGACACAGGGGGAGGCAATCAGCCCCAGCATTTT.

The chain joins TRBV30 to TRBJ2-7, with D maybe TRBD2 (5 bases). This CDR3 comprises 15 residues. V gave up 0 bases and J gave up 4 bases, with 16 bases separating them. Germline lookup yields CDR1 GTSNPN and CDR2 SVGIG (reference sequence). This chain's CDR3 is CAWSVLGSFRYEQYF. CDR3 DNA: TGTGCCTGGAGTGTACTGGGGAGTTTCCGGTACGAGCAGTACTTC.

This chain joins TRBV28 and TRBJ1-1; D not certain. This CDR3 comprises 15 residues. Between the trimmed V and J ends, which lost 4 bases and 4 bases, there was a span of 16 bases. CDR1 is MDHEN, CDR2 SYDVKM, per germline. In DNA form, the CDR3 reads TGTGCCAGCAGTTCAACCCCAGGATTTGTCACTGAAGCTTTCTTT. Translating gives CASSSTPGFVTEAFF.

The chain carries TRBV19 and TRBJ1-1, with D uncertain. Trimming removed 5 bases from V and 0 bases from J, with 10 bases in between. The CDR3 is 14 amino acids. In germline, CDR1 is LNHDA, CDR2 SQIVND (reference sequence). The CDR3 bases are TGTGCCAGTAGTGGGGAGGTCATGAACACTGAAGCTTTCTTT. It yields the protein CASSGEVMNTEAFF.

The V and J genes are TRBV28 and TRBJ2-3; TRBD1 might be the D (5 bases). The CDR3 runs to 17 residues. The germline V and J ends were trimmed by 4 bases and 4 bases, with 21 bases remaining between them. Per the germline V gene, CDR1 is MDHEN and CDR2 is SYDVKM. This chain's CDR3 is CASSSGALIRVADTQYF. The DNA for the CDR3 is TGTGCCAGCAGTTCCGGAGCCTTAATCAGGGTCGCAGATACGCAGTATTTT.

The V call is TRBV28, the J call TRBJ2-7; unclear D gene. CDR3 length equals 12 residues. The V and J ends lost 3 bases and 2 bases respectively, with 5 bases between them. Germline V gene sequence: CDR1 MDHEN, CDR2 SYDVKM. This chain's CDR3 is CASSFSPYEQYF. The CDR3 region has the DNA TGTGCCAGCAGTTTTTCCCCCTACGAGCAGTACTTC.

The DNA for the CDR3 is TGTGCCAGCAGTTCCCCCCTAATGCGGGAGAGGAACGAGCAGTACTTC. The encoded protein is CASSSPLMRERNEQYF. This chain uses TRBV27 with TRBJ2-7; 7 bases line up with TRBD2. The trim removed 4 bases at V and 5 bases at J, leaving 14 bases unmatched. Germline CDR1 is MNHEY and CDR2 is SMNVEV (reference sequence). The CDR3 totals 16 residues.

V gene TRBV6-2 or TRBV6-3 combines with J gene TRBJ1-1, with 7 positions matching TRBD1. The CDR3 is 17 amino acids. V lost 5 bases, J lost 1 base, and 13 bases stayed unmatched. Per the germline V gene, CDR1 is MNHEY and CDR2 is SVGEGT. CDR3 sequence: CASSPPTGRSGNTEAFF. The CDR3 DNA sequence: TGTGCCAGCAGTCCCCCGACAGGGCGGTCTGGGAACACTGAAGCTTTCTTT.

The chain couples TRBV4-2 to TRBJ2-1; 11 bases line up with TRBD2. The CDR3 loop spans 18 amino acids. The junction had 8 bases not matched to a gene; V was cut back by 0 bases and J by 4 bases. Germline CDR1 reads LGHNA; CDR2 reads YNFKEQ. CDR3 sequence (DNA): TGTGCCAGCAGCCAAGAGGCCCTAGCGGGAGGTTTATACAATGAGCAGTTCTTC. Translation gives CASSQEALAGGLYNEQFF.

This clone has only one observation. This chain links TRBV18 with TRBJ1-3; no clear D. The V gene's germline CDR1 is KGHSH and CDR2 LQKENI. Deletions cut 3 bases from V and 3 bases from J, with 12 bases between. The CDR3 loop spans 15 amino acids. The DNA of the CDR3 is TGTGCCAGCTCACCCCCCAACGGGGTTGGAAACACCATATATTTT. Amino acids: CASSPPNGVGNTIYF.

CDR3: CASSLGELAGGRYEQYF. The CDR3 bases are TGCGCCAGCAGCTTGGGGGAACTAGCGGGAGGGAGGTACGAGCAGTACTTC. The chain has TRBV5-1 and TRBJ2-7; 13 bases fit TRBD2. There are 17 residues in the CDR3. The ends lost 0 bases at V and 4 bases at J; junction bases unmatched: 7. The germline gives CDR1 SGHRS, CDR2 YFSETQ.

This clone was counted a few times. This chain connects TRBV5-1 to TRBJ1-2; 8 nucleotides agree with TRBD1. CDR1 and CDR2 (germline): SGHRS, YFSETQ. J gave up 7 bases and V 4 bases, and 3 bases lay outside the gene matches. The CDR3 is made up of 12 amino acids. This chain's CDR3 is CASSMDRAGYTF. The CDR3 nucleotides read TGCGCCAGCAGCATGGACAGGGCTGGCTACACCTTC.

This clone was observed a handful of times. The chain joins TRBV27 to TRBJ1-1, with D perhaps matching TRBD1 (6 bases). V dropped 0 bases and J dropped 11 bases, with 13 bases sitting between them. The CDR3 consists of 13 residues. The germline gives CDR1 MNHEY, CDR2 SMNVEV (reference sequence). DNA of the CDR3: TGTGCCAGCAGTTTATCCACAGGGATTCGGGCTTTCTTT. The encoded protein is CASSLSTGIRAFF.

This clone was found a few times. CDR3 loop: CASSLGLAYTDTQYF. Here the CDR3 DNA reads TGTGCCAGCAGTCTCGGACTAGCGTACACAGATACGCAGTATTTT. V and J are TRBV27 and TRBJ2-3; TRBD2 matches at 9 bases. The germline gives CDR1 MNHEY, CDR2 SMNVEV (reference sequence). Trimming at V came to 5 bases and at J to 2 bases, leaving 5 bases not matched to a gene. The CDR3 totals 15 residues.

The chain couples TRBV19 to TRBJ1-6, with D perhaps TRBD1 (5 bases). Trimming took off 7 bases at V and 7 bases at J, with 17 bases between the two ends. Germline CDR1 and CDR2: LNHDA and SQIVND (reference sequence). This CDR3 contains 15 residues. Written as DNA, the CDR3 is TGTGCCAGTACTTCTACCGGGACCCTCAATTCACCCCTCCACTTT. Amino acid sequence: CASTSTGTLNSPLHF.

The chain links TRBV6-6 to TRBJ1-4; D may be TRBD1 (5 bases). The CDR3 is 14 residues long. Germline V lookup: CDR1 MNHNY, CDR2 SVGAGI (reference sequence). The V end was cut by 0 bases, the J end by 10 bases, with 12 bases between. The CDR3 here is CASSYSKDIGKLFF. CDR3 DNA: TGTGCCAGCAGTTACTCGAAGGACATTGGAAAACTGTTTTTT.

The rearrangement uses TRBV4-3 and TRBJ1-5; TRBD1 matches 9 bases. CDR3 length equals 16 residues. V was clipped by 1 base and J by 6 bases; unmatched bases: 7. From germline, CDR1 is LGHNA and CDR2 YSLEER. CDR3 nucleotides: TGCGCCAGCAGCCAAGGGGCGGACAGGGGAAGTCAGCCCCAGCATTTT. Residues: CASSQGADRGSQPQHF.

This chain links TRBV29-1 with TRBJ1-4; 7 bases agree with TRBD1. The CDR3 runs to 13 residues. Germline CDR1 reads SQVTM; CDR2 reads ANQGSEA. V lost 4 bases, J lost 8 bases, and 7 bases stayed unmatched. The CDR3 DNA reads TGCAGCGTTGCGTCAGGGGGAGGCGAAAAACTGTTTTTT. This translates into CSVASGGGEKLFF.

J is TRBJ1-1 and V is TRBV5-1, with D tentatively TRBD1 (5 bases). The CDR3 extends over 16 amino acids. Germline CDR1 and CDR2: SGHRS and YFSETQ. V was clipped by 2 bases and J by 4 bases, with 18 bases between them. This CDR3 is CASSFGAENYPTEAFF. The CDR3 region has the DNA TGCGCCAGCAGCTTTGGGGCAGAGAATTACCCCACTGAAGCTTTCTTT.

The chain links TRBV5-6 to TRBJ2-7; 7 bases align to TRBD1. In germline, CDR1 is SGHDT, CDR2 YYEEEE. J lost 3 bases, V lost 6 bases, and 9 bases had no gene match. The CDR3 covers 14 residues. The CDR3 spells CASTRKGQYYEQYF. DNA of the CDR3: TGTGCCAGCACTAGGAAGGGACAGTACTACGAGCAGTACTTC.

This rearrangement joins TRBV19 to TRBJ1-5; D gene unclear. CDR3 length: 12 residues. Germline CDR1 LNHDA, CDR2 SQIVND (reference sequence). Trimming took off 3 bases at V and 3 bases at J, with 3 bases between the two ends. CDR3 amino acids: CASSIFNQPQHF. CDR3 sequence (DNA): TGTGCCAGTAGTATTTTCAATCAGCCCCAGCATTTT.

This rearrangement joins TRBV6-2 or TRBV6-3 to TRBJ2-2; TRBD2 matches at 7 bases. After removal of 6 bases from V and 3 bases from J, the junction contained 10 bases not matched to a gene. Germline CDR1 and CDR2: MNHEY and SVGEGT. CDR3 length: 16 amino acids. The CDR3: CASSLRTRSDTGELFF. In DNA form, the CDR3 reads TGTGCCAGCAGCCTCCGGACTAGAAGCGACACCGGGGAGCTGTTTTTT.

The rearrangement joins TRBV11-3 to TRBJ2-5; 8 nucleotides agree with TRBD2. With V trimmed by 6 bases and J by 7 bases, 7 bases remained unmatched. CDR3 length: 13 amino acids. Germline CDR1 and CDR2: SGHNT and YENEEA. The CDR3 DNA reads TGTGCCAGCAGTCAGAGCCGGGGGGGGACCCAGTACTTC. It codes for CASSQSRGGTQYF. The full variable domain, in which reference TRBV11-3 and TRBJ2-5 provide the parts outside the CDR3, is EAGVVQSPRYKIIEKKQPVAFWCNPISGHNTLYWYLQNLGQGPELLIRYENEEAVDDSQLPKDRFSAERLKGVDSTLKIQPAELGDSAVYLCASSQSRGGTQYFGPGTRLLVL.

The genes are TRBV3-1 (or the pseudogene TRBV3-2) and TRBJ2-4; D unresolved. CDR3 length: 13 amino acids. V shed 4 bases and J shed 5 bases, with 9 bases lying between them. Looked up from germline, CDR1 is LGHDT and CDR2 is YNNKEL (reference sequence). CDR3 DNA: TGTGCCAGCAGCCTCTACGGTGAAAACATTCAGTACTTC. This sequence encodes CASSLYGENIQYF.

The gene calls are TRBV27 and TRBJ2-2, with D hard to call. The germline V and J ends were trimmed by 4 bases and 0 bases, with 9 bases remaining between them. The CDR3 is 15 residues long. CDR1 is MNHEY, CDR2 SMNVEV, per germline (reference sequence). The DNA for the CDR3 is TGTGCCAGCAGTTCAAAGCGCACGAACACCGGGGAGCTGTTTTTT. Translation: CASSSKRTNTGELFF.

The chain recombines TRBV5-1 with TRBJ2-5; D is tentatively TRBD1 or TRBD2 (6 bases each). Germline V gene lookup returns CDR1 SGHRS and CDR2 YFSETQ. The CDR3 is 15 residues long. V dropped 0 bases and J dropped 2 bases, with 11 bases sitting between them. CDR3 protein: CASSLERGGQETQYF. Written as DNA, the CDR3 is TGCGCCAGCAGCTTGGAACGAGGGGGGCAAGAGACCCAGTACTTC.

V is TRBV7-2 and J is TRBJ1-1; weak D call: TRBD1 (5 bases). Germline assignment: CDR1 SGHTA and CDR2 FQGNSA. This CDR3 region has 14 residues. V lost 2 bases and J lost 4, with 11 bases in between. The CDR3 here is CASSLPGGTTEAFF. The CDR3 DNA is TGTGCCAGCAGCTTACCGGGGGGGACCACTGAAGCTTTCTTT.

This clone was picked up a small number of times. The CDR3 sequence: CASSLQGTIGEQFF. As DNA, the CDR3 is TGTGCCAGCAGCTTACAGGGGACTATAGGTGAGCAGTTCTTC. The chain couples TRBV7-2 to TRBJ2-1; D might be TRBD2 (7 bases). The CDR3 covers 14 residues. V lost 2 bases to trimming and J lost 9 bases, with 14 bases between them. The germline V gene encodes CDR1 SGHTA and CDR2 FQGNSA.